This is a list of T cell receptor beta chains from one sample in a study of T cell repertoires in cytomegalovirus infection. TCRdb ran MiXCR on the reads and lists one entry per CDR3 protein. The top ten hold roughly 14% of the sample, which has 700,000 to 900,000 distinct CDR3 sequences, almost 30% seen once. Antigens for these TCRs are unknown. The sample consisted of cultured CD8+ T cells from PBMCs, taken from culture after CMV antigen stimulation. The receptors come from a human donor in good health (CMV status not recorded). Some clones in this sample may be carry-over from other donors' samples. The CDR3 runs from the conserved cysteine through the conserved F or W. The D gene is left open where the match is weak. Size is stated for part of the rows, as once, few or many counts, or as a class when the clone is expanded.

TRBV7-9,many,TRBJ2-1,TRBD2,CASSVSGGASYNEQFF,TGTGCCAGCTCGGTTAGCGGGGGGGCCTCCTACAATGAGCAGTTCTTC
TRBV20-1,.,TRBJ1-1,TRBD1,CSASHGQGGEAFF,TGCAGTGCTAGTCATGGACAGGGCGGTGAAGCTTTCTTT
TRBV7-2,many,TRBJ2-2,.,CASNPEPRSVLNTGELFF,TGTGCCAGCAACCCCGAACCCAGAAGCGTACTAAACACCGGGGAGCTGTTTTTT
TRBV10-3,.,TRBJ2-7,.,CATADSLRSYEQYF,TGTGCCACCGCCGACAGCCTTAGATCCTACGAGCAGTACTTC
TRBV27,.,TRBJ1-6,.,CASSLSVLEPPLHF,TGTGCCAGCAGTTTATCGGTTCTCGAACCACCCCTCCACTTT
TRBV3-1,few,TRBJ1-2,.,CASSPQARGFAFGYTF,TGTGCCAGCAGCCCTCAAGCTCGGGGTTTTGCTTTTGGCTACACCTTC
TRBV4-1,few,TRBJ1-2,TRBD1,CASSQSPGQLSNYGYTF,TGCGCCAGCAGCCAAAGCCCGGGACAGCTTTCCAACTATGGCTACACCTTC
TRBV20-1,few,TRBJ2-1,.,CSARGWGENEQFF,TGCAGTGCTAGAGGTTGGGGAGAAAATGAGCAGTTCTTC
TRBV11-2,few,TRBJ2-1,TRBD2,CASSRTSGGINEQFF,TGTGCCAGCAGCCGGACTAGCGGGGGAATAAATGAGCAGTTCTTC
TRBV6-2/TRBV6-3,.,TRBJ2-1,TRBD2,CASSYLSGGAITGNEQFF,TGTGCCAGCAGTTACCTTAGCGGGGGGGCGATTACAGGCAATGAGCAGTTCTTC
TRBV4-2,few,TRBJ2-3,.,CASSPRKGTSPDTQYF,TGTGCCAGCAGCCCCCGGAAAGGGACTTCCCCCGATACGCAGTATTTT
TRBV10-3,few,TRBJ2-2,TRBD2,CAISDQRGTGELFF,TGTGCCATCAGTGACCAGCGGGGGACCGGGGAGCTGTTTTTT
TRBV7-6,few,TRBJ2-2,TRBD1,CASSSNAGGLGNTGELFF,TGTGCCAGCAGCTCAAATGCAGGGGGCCTGGGGAACACCGGGGAGCTGTTTTTT
TRBV27,.,TRBJ2-5,.,CASSPVWVADYQETQYF,TGTGCCAGCAGCCCCGTCTGGGTAGCGGATTACCAAGAGACCCAGTACTTC
TRBV29-1,.,TRBJ1-2,TRBD1,CSGFDPSATGDYGYTF,TGCAGCGGATTTGATCCCTCCGCTACAGGGGACTATGGCTACACCTTC
TRBV19,once,TRBJ1-6,TRBD1,CASTPGGNNSPLHF,TGTGCCAGTACGCCAGGGGGTAATAATTCACCCCTCCACTTT
TRBV4-3,.,TRBJ1-2,.,CASSQDSLLYGYTF,TGCGCCAGCAGCCAAGATAGTCTCCTCTATGGCTACACCTTC
TRBV7-8,few,TRBJ1-3,.,CASSLERTTGNTIYF,TGTGCCAGCAGCTTAGAACGGACAACTGGAAACACCATATATTTT
TRBV28,.,TRBJ1-2,.,CASSSIDNYGYTF,TGTGCCAGCAGTTCGATCGATAACTATGGCTACACCTTC
TRBV6-2/TRBV6-3,.,TRBJ1-4,.,CASSLRAGTTTSTNEKLFF,TGTGCCAGCAGTTTAAGAGCCGGGACCACTACCTCAACTAATGAAAAACTGTTTTTT
TRBV6-5,.,TRBJ2-3,.,CASTGLWKGEGATDTQYF,TGTGCCAGCACCGGACTGTGGAAAGGGGAAGGAGCCACAGATACGCAGTATTTT
TRBV7-9,many,TRBJ1-2,TRBD1,CASSGTDRHYGYTF,TGTGCCAGCAGCGGCACGGACAGGCACTATGGCTACACCTTC
TRBV29-1,few,TRBJ2-1,.,CSVEREQLRVGSYNEQFF,TGCAGCGTTGAAAGGGAACAACTTCGGGTGGGCTCCTACAATGAGCAGTTCTTC
TRBV7-9,few,TRBJ1-4,.,CASSPSTERNEKLFF,TGTGCCAGCAGCCCCTCGACAGAGCGTAATGAAAAACTGTTTTTT
TRBV7-6,many,TRBJ2-2,.,CASSGGQVANGELFF,TGTGCCAGCAGCGGGGGGCAGGTTGCGAACGGGGAGCTGTTTTTT
TRBV9,few,TRBJ2-3,.,CASSVEFRTLLNTDTQYF,TGTGCCAGCAGCGTAGAATTCCGGACGCTACTTAACACAGATACGCAGTATTTT
TRBV5-1,few,TRBJ2-2,TRBD2,CASSLADAGGFPITGELFF,TGCGCCAGCAGCTTGGCCGATGCGGGGGGCTTCCCTATCACCGGGGAGCTGTTTTTT
TRBV6-2/TRBV6-3,.,TRBJ2-6,.,CATSLLGGSGANVLTF,TGTGCCACCAGCCTTTTGGGGGGCTCTGGGGCCAACGTCCTGACTTTC
TRBV6-1,few,TRBJ1-1,TRBD1,CASKPTGGGYEAFF,TGTGCCAGCAAACCGACAGGGGGAGGTTATGAAGCTTTCTTT
TRBV6-5,.,TRBJ1-1,.,CASSYSNGAGEAFF,TGTGCCAGCAGTTACTCGAATGGGGCAGGGGAAGCTTTCTTT
TRBV19,.,TRBJ1-2,.,CASTNGVWSYGYTF,TGTGCCAGCACGAACGGGGTTTGGAGCTATGGCTACACCTTC
TRBV12-3/TRBV12-4,many,TRBJ2-1,.,CASSPQGNEQFF,TGTGCCAGCAGTCCCCAGGGGAATGAGCAGTTCTTC
TRBV7-2,many,TRBJ1-1,.,CASSPGLGEAFF,TGTGCCAGCAGCCCCGGACTGGGTGAAGCTTTCTTT
TRBV7-2,many,TRBJ2-5,.,CASSLLTFRGIQETQYF,TGTGCCAGCAGCTTACTTACCTTTCGGGGGATCCAAGAGACCCAGTACTTC
TRBV6-5,few,TRBJ1-2,.,CASSYDSLGYTF,TGTGCCAGCAGTTACGACAGCCTTGGCTACACCTTC
TRBV27,.,TRBJ2-5,.,CASSSYFMGEETQYF,TGTGCCAGCAGTTCCTACTTTATGGGGGAAGAGACCCAGTACTTC
TRBV27,.,TRBJ1-1,.,CASSLSYGGNTEAFF,TGTGCCAGCAGTTTATCGTACGGGGGGAACACTGAAGCTTTCTTT
TRBV7-6,few,TRBJ2-2,TRBD2,CASSPTSGVNTGELFF,TGTGCCAGCAGCCCGACTAGCGGGGTTAACACCGGGGAGCTGTTTTTT
TRBV15,few,TRBJ1-2,.,CATSREGTNFNGYTF,TGTGCCACCAGCAGAGAGGGGACAAATTTTAATGGCTACACCTTC
TRBV29-1,.,TRBJ2-7,.,CSVVLMGSYEQYF,TGCAGCGTTGTTCTGATGGGCTCCTACGAGCAGTACTTC
TRBV7-2,many,TRBJ2-6,.,CASSPFAGEYSGANVLTF,TGTGCCAGCAGCCCCTTCGCCGGGGAGTACTCTGGGGCCAACGTCCTGACTTTC
TRBV28,.,TRBJ1-1,.,CASSLQFKWGPGTEAFF,TGTGCCAGCAGCCTTCAATTTAAATGGGGACCGGGGACTGAAGCTTTCTTT
TRBV7-8,.,TRBJ1-5,.,CASSLDRYDQPQHF,TGTGCCAGCAGCTTAGACAGGTACGATCAGCCCCAGCATTTT
TRBV7-8,many,TRBJ2-1,TRBD2,CASSLEVGGRPSPYNEQFF,TGTGCCAGCAGCTTAGAGGTAGGCGGGAGACCTTCGCCCTACAATGAGCAGTTCTTC
TRBV7-9,many,TRBJ2-4,.,CASSPPSGQGFNQYF,TGTGCCAGCAGCCCACCCTCGGGGCAAGGGTTTAATCAGTACTTC
TRBV7-2,many,TRBJ1-6,TRBD1,CASTDRGNSPLHF,TGTGCCAGCACCGACAGGGGTAATTCACCCCTCCACTTT
TRBV7-6,few,TRBJ2-3,.,CASSLSLASATDTQYF,TGTGCCAGCAGCTTAAGTCTAGCGTCGGCCACAGATACGCAGTATTTT
TRBV13,many,TRBJ2-1,TRBD1,CASRPGTGGGEQFF,TGTGCCAGCAGGCCCGGGACAGGGGGCGGCGAGCAGTTCTTC
TRBV10-3,.,TRBJ2-3,.,CAISEVGSTDTQYF,TGTGCCATCAGTGAGGTCGGTAGCACAGATACGCAGTATTTT
TRBV27,.,TRBJ2-3,.,CASSQRDWGTDTQYF,TGTGCCAGCAGCCAACGGGACTGGGGCACAGATACGCAGTATTTT
TRBV6-2/TRBV6-3,.,TRBJ2-5,TRBD2,CASSYSRGGGTQETQYF,TGTGCCAGCAGTTACTCGAGAGGCGGGGGGACCCAAGAGACCCAGTACTTC
TRBV7-4,.,TRBJ2-5,.,CASSLVTRRGETQYF,TGTGCCAGCAGCTTAGTGACCCGGAGGGGAGAGACCCAGTACTTC
TRBV5-1,.,TRBJ2-1,TRBD2,CASGAGAYNEQFF,TGCGCCAGCGGCGCGGGGGCCTACAATGAGCAGTTCTTC
TRBV6-6,.,TRBJ2-2,TRBD1,CASSYFSPPTGPYTGELFF,TGTGCCAGCAGTTATTTCTCCCCACCGACAGGGCCCTACACCGGGGAGCTGTTTTTT
TRBV15,few,TRBJ2-3,.,CATSRDGDTQYF,TGTGCCACCAGCAGAGATGGGGATACGCAGTATTTT
TRBV5-1,few,TRBJ1-2,TRBD1,CASSMDRLDYGYTF,TGCGCCAGCAGCATGGACAGGCTGGACTATGGCTACACCTTC
TRBV5-1,.,TRBJ2-1,TRBD2,CASSLVGGGASYNEQFF,TGCGCCAGCAGCTTGGTCGGCGGGGGGGCCAGCTACAATGAGCAGTTCTTC